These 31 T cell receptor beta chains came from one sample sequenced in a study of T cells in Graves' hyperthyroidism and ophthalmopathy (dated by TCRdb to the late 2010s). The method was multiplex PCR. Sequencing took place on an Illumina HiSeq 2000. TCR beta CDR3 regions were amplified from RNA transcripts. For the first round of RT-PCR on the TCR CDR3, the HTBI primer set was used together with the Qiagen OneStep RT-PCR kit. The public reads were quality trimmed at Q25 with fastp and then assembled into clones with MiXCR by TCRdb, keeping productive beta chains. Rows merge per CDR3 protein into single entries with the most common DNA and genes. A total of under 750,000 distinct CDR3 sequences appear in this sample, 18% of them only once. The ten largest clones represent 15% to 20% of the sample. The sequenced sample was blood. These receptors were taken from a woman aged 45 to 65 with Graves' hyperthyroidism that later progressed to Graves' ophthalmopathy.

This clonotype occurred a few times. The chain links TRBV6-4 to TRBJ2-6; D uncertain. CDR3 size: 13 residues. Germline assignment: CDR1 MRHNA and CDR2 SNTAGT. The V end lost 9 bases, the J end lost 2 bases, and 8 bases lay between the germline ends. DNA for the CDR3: TGTGCCAGAGGAAGGACTGGGGCCAACGTCCTGACTTTC. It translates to CARGRTGANVLTF.

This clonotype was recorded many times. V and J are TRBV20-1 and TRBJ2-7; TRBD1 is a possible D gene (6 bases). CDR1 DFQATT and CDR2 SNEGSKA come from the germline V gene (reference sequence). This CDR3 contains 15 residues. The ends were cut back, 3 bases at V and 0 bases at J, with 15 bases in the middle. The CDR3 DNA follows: TGCAGTGCTAGCTCTGGACAGAAGCCCTCCTACGAGCAGTACTTC. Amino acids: CSASSGQKPSYEQYF.

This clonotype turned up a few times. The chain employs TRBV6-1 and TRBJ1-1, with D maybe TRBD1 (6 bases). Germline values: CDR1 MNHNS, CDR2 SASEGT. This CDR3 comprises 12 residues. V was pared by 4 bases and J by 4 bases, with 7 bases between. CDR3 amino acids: CASSAGATEAFF. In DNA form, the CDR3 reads TGTGCCAGCAGTGCGGGGGCCACTGAAGCTTTCTTT.

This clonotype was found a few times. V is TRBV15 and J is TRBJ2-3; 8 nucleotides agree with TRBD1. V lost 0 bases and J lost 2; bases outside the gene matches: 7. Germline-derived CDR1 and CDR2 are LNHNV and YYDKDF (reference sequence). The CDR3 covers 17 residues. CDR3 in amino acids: CATSREPTGGSTDTQYF. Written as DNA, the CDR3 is TGTGCCACCAGCAGAGAGCCCACAGGGGGTTCCACAGATACGCAGTATTTT.

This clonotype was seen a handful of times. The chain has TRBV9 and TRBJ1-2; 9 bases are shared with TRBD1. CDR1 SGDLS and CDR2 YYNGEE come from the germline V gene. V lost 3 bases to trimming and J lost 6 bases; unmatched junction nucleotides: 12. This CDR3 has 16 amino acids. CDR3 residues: CASSEPLTGGVNGYTF. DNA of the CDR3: TGTGCCAGCAGCGAGCCCCTGACAGGGGGTGTTAATGGCTACACCTTC.

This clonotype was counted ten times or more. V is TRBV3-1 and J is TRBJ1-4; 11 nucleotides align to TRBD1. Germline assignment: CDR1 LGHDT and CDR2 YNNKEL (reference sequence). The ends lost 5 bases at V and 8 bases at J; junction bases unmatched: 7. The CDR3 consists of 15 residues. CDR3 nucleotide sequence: TGTGCCAGCAGCGTTTCCGGGACAGGGGGGGAAAAACTGTTTTTT. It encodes CASSVSGTGGEKLFF.

The CDR3 here is CSARSGTSGGPRETQYF. The CDR3 coding sequence is TGCAGTGCTAGGTCCGGGACTAGCGGGGGCCCTCGAGAGACCCAGTACTTC. J is TRBJ2-5 and V is TRBV20-1; 14 bases align to TRBD2. This CDR3 has 17 residues. With 3 bases clipped from V and 4 bases from J, the junction kept 10 bases outside the gene matches. Germline CDR1 DFQATT, CDR2 SNEGSKA (reference sequence).

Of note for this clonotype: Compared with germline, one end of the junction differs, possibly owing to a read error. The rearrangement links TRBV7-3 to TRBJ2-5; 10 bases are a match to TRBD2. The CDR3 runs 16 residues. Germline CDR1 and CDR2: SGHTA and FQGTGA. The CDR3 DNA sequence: TGTGCCAGCAGCCTCATTCCTAGCGGGGGTCGAGAGGCCCAGTACTTC. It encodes CASSLIPSGGREAQYF. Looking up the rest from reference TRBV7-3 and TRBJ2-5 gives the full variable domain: GAGVSQTPSNKVTEKGKYVELRCDPISGHTALYWYRQSLGQGPEFLIYFQGTGAADDSGLPNDRFFAVRPEGSVSTLKIQRTERGDSAVYLCASSLIPSGGREAQYFGPGTRLLVL.

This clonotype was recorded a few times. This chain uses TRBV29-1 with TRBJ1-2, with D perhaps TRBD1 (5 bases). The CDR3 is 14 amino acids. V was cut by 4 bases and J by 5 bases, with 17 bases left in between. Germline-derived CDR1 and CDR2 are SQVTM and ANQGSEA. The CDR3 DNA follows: TGCAGCGTTGTTCCCCAGGGATGGGAATATGGCTACACCTTC. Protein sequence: CSVVPQGWEYGYTF.

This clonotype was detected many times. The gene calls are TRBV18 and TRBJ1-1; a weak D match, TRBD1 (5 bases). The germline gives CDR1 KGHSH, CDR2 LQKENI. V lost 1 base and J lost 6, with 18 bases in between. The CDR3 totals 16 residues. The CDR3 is CASSPLVREAGAEAFF. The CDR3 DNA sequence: TGTGCCAGCTCACCACTGGTCAGGGAGGCGGGAGCTGAAGCTTTCTTT.

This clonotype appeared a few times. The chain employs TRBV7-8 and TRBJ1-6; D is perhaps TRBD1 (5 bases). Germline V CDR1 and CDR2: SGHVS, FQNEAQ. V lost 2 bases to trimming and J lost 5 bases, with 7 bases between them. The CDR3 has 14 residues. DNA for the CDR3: TGTGCCAGCAGCTTACGGGGGAATAATTCACCCCTCCACTTT. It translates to CASSLRGNNSPLHF.

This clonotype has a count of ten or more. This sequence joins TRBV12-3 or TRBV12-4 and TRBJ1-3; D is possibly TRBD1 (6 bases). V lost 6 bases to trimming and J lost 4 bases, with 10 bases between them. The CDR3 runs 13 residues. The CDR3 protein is CASSPGQGNTIYF. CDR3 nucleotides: TGTGCCAGCAGCCCCGGACAGGGAAACACCATATATTTT.

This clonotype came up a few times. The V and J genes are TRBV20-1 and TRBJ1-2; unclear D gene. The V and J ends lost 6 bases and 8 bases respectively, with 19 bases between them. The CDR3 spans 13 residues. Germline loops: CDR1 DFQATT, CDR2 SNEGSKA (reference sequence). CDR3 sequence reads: CSAKDRLDPGYTF. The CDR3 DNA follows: TGCAGTGCCAAGGACCGACTGGACCCAGGCTACACCTTC.

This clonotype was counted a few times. CDR3 sequence: CATSTRTVVGTDTQYF. DNA for the CDR3: TGTGCCACCAGCACAAGGACAGTGGTGGGCACAGATACGCAGTATTTT. The chain uses TRBV15 and TRBJ2-3, with D tentatively TRBD1 (6 bases). Trimming pared 4 bases from V and 1 base from J, leaving 15 bases between. Germline loops: CDR1 LNHNV, CDR2 YYDKDF (reference sequence). This CDR3 is built from 16 residues.

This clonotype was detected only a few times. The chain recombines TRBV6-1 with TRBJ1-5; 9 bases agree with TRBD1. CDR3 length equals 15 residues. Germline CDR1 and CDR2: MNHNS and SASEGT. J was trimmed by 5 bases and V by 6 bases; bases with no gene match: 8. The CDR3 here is CASRPTGTGYQPQHF. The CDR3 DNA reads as TGTGCCAGCAGGCCTACCGGGACAGGGTATCAGCCCCAGCATTTT.

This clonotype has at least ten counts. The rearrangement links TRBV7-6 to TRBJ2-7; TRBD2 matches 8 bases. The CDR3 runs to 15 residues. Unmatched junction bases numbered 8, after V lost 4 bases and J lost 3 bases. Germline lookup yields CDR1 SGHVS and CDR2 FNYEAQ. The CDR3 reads CASSSRGARGYEQYF. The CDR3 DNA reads TGTGCCAGCAGCTCGCGGGGGGCCAGGGGCTACGAGCAGTACTTC.

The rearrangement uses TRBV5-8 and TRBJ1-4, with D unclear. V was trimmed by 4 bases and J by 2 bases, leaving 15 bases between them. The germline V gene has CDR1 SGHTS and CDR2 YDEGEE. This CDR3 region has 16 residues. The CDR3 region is CASSHSTVATNEKLFF. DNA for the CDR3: TGTGCCAGCAGCCACAGTACGGTGGCGACTAATGAAAAACTGTTTTTT.

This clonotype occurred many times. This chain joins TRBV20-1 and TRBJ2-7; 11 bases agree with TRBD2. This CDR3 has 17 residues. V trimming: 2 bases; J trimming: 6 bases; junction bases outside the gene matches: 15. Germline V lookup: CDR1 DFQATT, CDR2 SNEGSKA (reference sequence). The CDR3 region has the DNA TGCAGTGCTAGAAGGCCTAGCGGGGGGAATCTTGCCCGCGAGCAGTACTTC. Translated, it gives CSARRPSGGNLAREQYF.

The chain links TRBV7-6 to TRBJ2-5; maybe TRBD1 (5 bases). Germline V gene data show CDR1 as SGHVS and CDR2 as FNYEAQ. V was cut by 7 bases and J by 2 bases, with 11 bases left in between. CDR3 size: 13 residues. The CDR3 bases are TGTGCCAGCAATGATCCAGGGCAAGAGACCCAGTACTTC. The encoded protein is CASNDPGQETQYF.

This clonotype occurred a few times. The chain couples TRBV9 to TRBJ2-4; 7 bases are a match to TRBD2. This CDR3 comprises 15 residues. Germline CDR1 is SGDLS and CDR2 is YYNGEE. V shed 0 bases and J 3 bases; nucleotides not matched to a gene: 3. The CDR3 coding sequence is TGTGCCAGCAGCGTAGCGGGGGGTGTCAAAAACATTCAGTACTTC. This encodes CASSVAGGVKNIQYF.

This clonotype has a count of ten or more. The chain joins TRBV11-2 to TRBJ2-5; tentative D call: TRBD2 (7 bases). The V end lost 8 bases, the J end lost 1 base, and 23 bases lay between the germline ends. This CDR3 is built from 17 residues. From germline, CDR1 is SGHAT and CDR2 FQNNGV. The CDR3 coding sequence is TGTGCCAGCGGCAGGGGTCGGGGGGCGCTGACCCAAGAGACCCAGTACTTC. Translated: CASGRGRGALTQETQYF. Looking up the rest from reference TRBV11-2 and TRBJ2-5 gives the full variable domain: EAGVAQSPRYKIIEKRQSVAFWCNPISGHATLYWYQQILGQGPKLLIQFQNNGVVDDSQLPKDRFSAERLKGVDSTLKIQPAKLEDSAVYLCASGRGRGALTQETQYFGPGTRLLVL.

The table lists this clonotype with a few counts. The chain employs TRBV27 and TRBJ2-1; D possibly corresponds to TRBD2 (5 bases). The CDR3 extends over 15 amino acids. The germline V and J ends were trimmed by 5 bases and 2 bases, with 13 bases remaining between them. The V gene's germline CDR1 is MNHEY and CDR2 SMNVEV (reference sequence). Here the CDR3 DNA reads TGTGCCAGCAGTCCATCGGGGTTTCCCTACAATGAGCAGTTCTTC. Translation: CASSPSGFPYNEQFF.

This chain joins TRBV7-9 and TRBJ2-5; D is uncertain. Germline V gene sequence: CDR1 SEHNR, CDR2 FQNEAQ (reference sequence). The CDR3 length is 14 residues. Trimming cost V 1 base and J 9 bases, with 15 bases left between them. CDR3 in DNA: TGTGCCAGCAGCTTAGGGTCCGGCCTCTCGTCCCAGTACTTC. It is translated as CASSLGSGLSSQYF.

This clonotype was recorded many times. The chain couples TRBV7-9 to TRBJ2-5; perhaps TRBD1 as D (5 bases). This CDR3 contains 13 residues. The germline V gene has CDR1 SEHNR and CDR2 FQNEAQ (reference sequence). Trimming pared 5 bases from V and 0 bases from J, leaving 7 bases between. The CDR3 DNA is TGTGCCAGCAGCGGCAGGGACCAAGAGACCCAGTACTTC. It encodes CASSGRDQETQYF.

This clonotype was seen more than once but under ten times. Here the CDR3 reads CASSRGGGYTGELFF. CDR3 nucleotide sequence: TGTGCCAGCAGCCGCGGAGGGGGGTACACCGGGGAGCTGTTTTTT. The rearrangement links TRBV5-4 to TRBJ2-2; D may match TRBD1 or TRBD2 (6 bases each). The CDR3 loop spans 15 amino acids. The V end was cut by 4 bases, the J end by 3 bases, with 13 bases between. Germline V gene sequence: CDR1 SGHNT, CDR2 YYREEE (reference sequence). Combining the CDR3 with reference TRBV5-4 and TRBJ2-2 gives the whole variable domain ETGVTQSPTHLIKTRGQQVTLRCSSQSGHNTVSWYQQALGQGPQFIFQYYREEENGRGNFPPRFSGLQFPNYSSELNVNALELDDSALYLCASSRGGGYTGELFFGEGSRLTVL.

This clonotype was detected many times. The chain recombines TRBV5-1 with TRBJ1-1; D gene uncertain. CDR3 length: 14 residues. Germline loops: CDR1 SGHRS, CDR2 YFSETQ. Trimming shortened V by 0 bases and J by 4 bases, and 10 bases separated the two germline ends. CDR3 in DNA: TGCGCCAGCAGCTTGGATGATGTGGGCACTGAAGCTTTCTTT. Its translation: CASSLDDVGTEAFF.

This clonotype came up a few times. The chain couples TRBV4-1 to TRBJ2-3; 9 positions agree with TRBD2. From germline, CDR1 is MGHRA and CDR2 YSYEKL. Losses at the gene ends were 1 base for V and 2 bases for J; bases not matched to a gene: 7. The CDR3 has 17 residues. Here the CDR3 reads CASSQVGSGGSTDTQYF. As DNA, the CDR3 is TGCGCCAGCAGCCAAGTGGGTAGCGGGGGTTCCACAGATACGCAGTATTTT.

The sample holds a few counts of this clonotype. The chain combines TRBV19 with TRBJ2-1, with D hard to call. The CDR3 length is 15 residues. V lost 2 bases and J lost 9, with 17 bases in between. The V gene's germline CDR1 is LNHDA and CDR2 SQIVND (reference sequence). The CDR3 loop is CASSILPKDGAEQFF. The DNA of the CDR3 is TGTGCCAGTAGTATACTACCCAAAGACGGTGCTGAGCAGTTCTTC.

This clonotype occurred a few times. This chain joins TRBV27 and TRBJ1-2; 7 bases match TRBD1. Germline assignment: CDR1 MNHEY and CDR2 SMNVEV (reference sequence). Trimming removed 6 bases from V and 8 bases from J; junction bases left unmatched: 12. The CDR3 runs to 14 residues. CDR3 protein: CASSKGATYEGYTF. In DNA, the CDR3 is TGTGCCAGCAGCAAGGGGGCGACCTATGAAGGCTACACCTTC.

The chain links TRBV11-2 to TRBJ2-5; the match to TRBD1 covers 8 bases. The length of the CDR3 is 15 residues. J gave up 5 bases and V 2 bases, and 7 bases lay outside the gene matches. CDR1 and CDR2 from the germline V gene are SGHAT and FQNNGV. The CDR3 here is CASSLMTGDWETQYF. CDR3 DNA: TGTGCCAGCAGCTTAATGACAGGGGATTGGGAGACCCAGTACTTC.

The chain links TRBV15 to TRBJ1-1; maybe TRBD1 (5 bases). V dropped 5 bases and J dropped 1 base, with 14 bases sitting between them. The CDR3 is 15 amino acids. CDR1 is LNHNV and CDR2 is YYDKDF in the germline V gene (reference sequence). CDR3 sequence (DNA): TGTGCCACCAGCGACGGGGGAACACCGAACACTGAAGCTTTCTTT. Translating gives CATSDGGTPNTEAFF.